The 6 T cell receptor beta chains presented below share a single source sample, sequenced in a study of T cells expressing NK-cell markers. No DNA is given; TCRdb re-called the 5' RACE reads and lists each CDR3 protein once. The table gives 150,000 to 180,000 distinct CDR3 sequences; the top ten clones make up around a third of it. Sequencing input: blood T cells: a sorted CD56 or NKG2C T cell subset, CD4+ or CD8+ T cells, or bulk PBMC T cells (not recorded which). These receptors originate from a woman aged 50 to 65 in good health.

This chain uses TRBV4-2 with TRBJ2-1; TCRdb selects TRBD1, and the lack of DNA leaves this call unchecked. Per the germline V gene, CDR1 is LGHNA and CDR2 is YNFKEQ. CDR3 size: 19 residues. CDR3: CASSQDRVGRGISYNEQFF.

This chain joins TRBV11-2 and TRBJ2-1; absent DNA, TCRdb's TRBD1 call cannot be checked. CDR1 SGHAT and CDR2 FQNNGV come from the germline V gene. This CDR3 has 13 amino acids. The CDR3 sequence is CASSPLGSNEQFF.

The chain uses TRBV30 and TRBJ2-3. The CDR3 is 13 residues long. From germline, CDR1 is GTSNPN and CDR2 SVGIG (reference sequence). The CDR3 protein is CAWRPANTDTQYF. The full variable domain, completed using reference TRBV30 and TRBJ2-3, is SQTIHQWPATLVQPVGSPLSLECTVEGTSNPNLYWYRQAAGRGLQLLFYSVGIGQISSEVPQNLSASRPQDRQFILSSKKLLLSDSGFYLCAWRPANTDTQYFGPGTRLTVL.

The chain has TRBV29-1 and TRBJ2-5; the D call from TCRdb, TRBD1, cannot be confirmed without DNA. CDR1 is SQVTM, CDR2 ANQGSEA, per germline. This CDR3 contains 13 residues. The CDR3: CSVGDRYQETQYF.

The chain carries TRBV20-1 and TRBJ2-1; TCRdb lists TRBD2, though no DNA is available to test this call. The CDR3 spans 14 residues. Germline V gives CDR1 DFQATT, CDR2 SNEGSKA (reference sequence). The CDR3 protein is CSAREPVGDNEQFF.

The chain carries TRBV4-1 and TRBJ1-2; TCRdb's D gene call, TRBD1, goes unchecked for lack of DNA. This CDR3 comprises 14 residues. Germline CDR1 is MGHRA and CDR2 is YSYEKL. The CDR3 sequence is CASSQDPGAVGYTF.